One sample yielded the 16 T cell receptor beta chains listed below, sequenced in a study of human T cells and chemical hapten exposure (dated by TCRdb to about 2021). The method behind the library was RACE. The run used a NextSeq 500. Using fastp trimming at Q25 and MiXCR clonotype assembly, TCRdb reanalyzed the public sequencing data and kept in-frame beta chains. When rows share a CDR3 protein, they turn into one entry using the most common DNA and genes. Counted in this sample were over 100,000 distinct CDR3 sequences; 8.5% to 9.5% of them appeared once. The ten most abundant clones make up 1.5% to 2% of the sample. What this sample's time point label stands for: healthy volunteer bleed at 2 weeks. Total RNA was extracted from unfractionated whole blood collected in Tempus Blood RNA tubes. Sequencing was performed on whole blood. The origin of the receptors is a male donor in good health. Some clones in this sample may be carry-over from other donors' samples.

This clonotype has more than one count but fewer than ten. The chain is built from TRBV5-1 and TRBJ2-7, with D possibly being TRBD2 (5 bases). Deletions cut 1 base from V and 1 base from J, with 18 bases between. The CDR3 consists of 17 residues. CDR1 and CDR2 (germline): SGHRS, YFSETQ. CDR3 sequence reads: CASSLSTGLGGSYEQYF. CDR3 DNA: TGCGCCAGCAGCTTGAGTACCGGACTGGGCGGATCCTACGAGCAGTACTTC.

The chain has TRBV4-2 and TRBJ2-2, with 10 bases identical to TRBD2. The CDR3 runs 19 residues. Germline lookup yields CDR1 LGHNA and CDR2 YNFKEQ. The V and J ends lost 4 bases and 0 bases, in that order; junction bases with no gene match: 11. The CDR3 loop is CASSPLGASGSANTGELFF. CDR3 DNA: TGTGCCAGCAGCCCCCTGGGGGCTAGCGGGAGTGCGAACACCGGGGAGCTGTTTTTT.

The genes are TRBV6-1 and TRBJ1-2; TRBD1 agrees at 7 bases. The germline V gene encodes CDR1 MNHNS and CDR2 SASEGT. The CDR3 loop spans 14 amino acids. V lost 6 bases, J lost 6 bases, and 10 bases stayed unmatched. The DNA of the CDR3 is TGTGCCAGCAGCCGAGGGGGCGCGCAGGATGGCTACACCTTC. As protein: CASSRGGAQDGYTF.

In this sample, this clonotype turned up many times. This sequence joins TRBV20-1 and TRBJ2-3, with 8 bases matching TRBD2. This CDR3 spans 17 amino acids. V lost 3 bases and J lost 1; bases outside the gene matches: 12. Per the germline V gene, CDR1 is DFQATT and CDR2 is SNEGSKA (reference sequence). The CDR3 loop reads CSASRPGEAGGTDTQYF. CDR3 nucleotide sequence: TGCAGTGCTAGCCGACCAGGAGAAGCGGGGGGCACAGATACGCAGTATTTT.

This chain connects TRBV20-1 to TRBJ2-1; 9 positions agree with TRBD2. This CDR3 is built from 14 residues. In germline, CDR1 is DFQATT, CDR2 SNEGSKA (reference sequence). J gave up 4 bases and V 6 bases, and 7 bases lay outside the gene matches. The CDR3 loop reads CSAPAGGLYNEQFF. As DNA, the CDR3 is TGCAGTGCCCCGGCGGGGGGGCTGTACAATGAGCAGTTCTTC.

This clonotype was found many times. This chain links TRBV4-1 with TRBJ2-5, with D possibly TRBD1 on 5 matching bases. Germline-derived CDR1 and CDR2 are MGHRA and YSYEKL. CDR3 length equals 15 residues. V was cut by 0 bases and J by 2 bases, with 10 bases left in between. The CDR3 region has the DNA TGCGCCAGCAGCCAAGATGTTACAGGACAAGAGACCCAGTACTTC. Protein product: CASSQDVTGQETQYF.

The chain links TRBV7-2 to TRBJ1-2; TRBD1 agrees at 7 bases. The germline CDR1 and CDR2 sequences are SGHTA and FQGNSA. The CDR3 covers 15 residues. The junction had 5 bases not matched to a gene; V was cut back by 4 bases and J by 0 bases. CDR3: CASSWEGATNYGYTF. The CDR3 DNA reads TGTGCCAGCAGCTGGGAGGGGGCCACTAACTATGGCTACACCTTC.

This clonotype was counted ten times or more. The V gene is TRBV7-9, the J gene TRBJ1-4; D is possibly TRBD1 (6 bases). Germline CDR1 SEHNR, CDR2 FQNEAQ (reference sequence). Trimming left V 4 bases short and J 0 bases short, with 27 bases between. This CDR3 spans 21 amino acids. CDR3 sequence reads: CASSSGTTLHEEFATNEKLFF. The DNA for the CDR3 is TGTGCCAGCAGCTCCGGGACAACCCTCCACGAGGAATTCGCAACTAATGAAAAACTGTTTTTT. The full variable domain, completed using reference TRBV7-9 and TRBJ1-4, is DTGVSQNPRHKITKRGQNVTFRCDPISEHNRLYWYRQTLGQGPEFLTYFQNEAQLEKSRLLSDRFSAERPKGSFSTLEIQRTEQGDSAMYLCASSSGTTLHEEFATNEKLFFGSGTQLSVL.

This clonotype was counted a few times. The chain couples TRBV11-2 to TRBJ2-3; TRBD2 might be the D (7 bases). V shed 4 bases and J shed 3 bases, with 14 bases lying between them. The CDR3 consists of 15 residues. CDR1 is SGHAT, CDR2 FQNNGV, per germline. CDR3 nucleotide sequence: TGTGCCAGCAGCTCAGGCGGGGGCTGGACAGATACGCAGTATTTT. It yields the protein CASSSGGGWTDTQYF.

This clonotype was picked up many times. The J gene is TRBJ2-7, the V gene TRBV6-2 or TRBV6-3, with D possibly matching TRBD2 (5 bases). The CDR3 sequence is 15 residues long. The ends were cut back, 3 bases at V and 0 bases at J, with 12 bases in the middle. The germline V gene has CDR1 MNHEY and CDR2 SVGEGT. CDR3 protein: CASSYLAMISYEQYF. The CDR3 DNA follows: TGTGCCAGCAGTTATCTAGCCATGATCTCCTACGAGCAGTACTTC.

There are a few counts of this clonotype. DNA for the CDR3: TGCGCCAGCAGCTTAATCGGTCTTGGAGAGACCCAGTACTTC. Its protein product is CASSLIGLGETQYF. The chain recombines TRBV5-1 with TRBJ2-5; no clear D gene. The germline V gene has CDR1 SGHRS and CDR2 YFSETQ. CDR3 length equals 14 residues. V was cut by 2 bases and J by 4 bases, with 12 bases left in between.

This clonotype was seen more than once but under ten times. This sequence joins TRBV6-5 and TRBJ2-2; 7 nucleotides agree with TRBD1. The V gene end was trimmed by 4 bases and the J gene end by 7 bases; junction bases not matched to a gene: 3. The V gene's germline CDR1 is MNHEY and CDR2 SVGAGI. The CDR3 sequence is 13 residues long. The DNA for the CDR3 is TGTGCCAGCAGTTCACAGGGGATCGGGGAGCTGTTTTTT. Its translation is CASSSQGIGELFF.

In its sample, this clonotype was seen many times. This chain connects TRBV5-1 to TRBJ2-5, with D possibly being TRBD1 (6 bases). The V and J ends lost 3 bases and 3 bases respectively, with 15 bases between them. The germline CDR1 and CDR2 sequences are SGHRS and YFSETQ. CDR3 size: 15 residues. The CDR3, as DNA: TGCGCCAGCAGCTCCGAAGACAGGAAGGAAGAGACCCAGTACTTC. Amino acids: CASSSEDRKEETQYF.

The chain recombines TRBV5-1 with TRBJ1-5, with TRBD1 identical over 8 bases. The CDR3 extends over 15 amino acids. Trimming at V came to 0 bases and at J to 3 bases, leaving 2 bases not matched to a gene. Germline loops: CDR1 SGHRS, CDR2 YFSETQ. The CDR3 coding sequence is TGCGCCAGCAGCTTGGGGCAGGGGGCCAATCAGCCCCAGCATTTT. It specifies CASSLGQGANQPQHF.

This clonotype appeared a few times. V usage is TRBV5-4 and J usage is TRBJ2-6, with D unresolved. CDR1 and CDR2 from the germline V gene are SGHNT and YYREEE (reference sequence). V lost 2 bases, J lost 0 bases, and 12 bases lay in between. This CDR3 contains 17 residues. The CDR3 here is CASSLGPPGSGANVLTF. CDR3 DNA: TGTGCCAGCAGCTTAGGCCCCCCTGGCTCTGGGGCCAACGTCCTGACTTTC.

The genes are TRBV10-3 and TRBJ2-1; TRBD1 aligns across 8 bases. V gave up 0 bases and J gave up 0 bases; unmatched junction bases: 10. Germline V gene lookup returns CDR1 ENHRY and CDR2 SYGVKD. This CDR3 has 19 residues. The CDR3 bases are TGTGCCATCAGTGAGTCGTTGGTAGCGACAGGGGCCTCCTACAATGAGCAGTTCTTC. Residues: CAISESLVATGASYNEQFF.